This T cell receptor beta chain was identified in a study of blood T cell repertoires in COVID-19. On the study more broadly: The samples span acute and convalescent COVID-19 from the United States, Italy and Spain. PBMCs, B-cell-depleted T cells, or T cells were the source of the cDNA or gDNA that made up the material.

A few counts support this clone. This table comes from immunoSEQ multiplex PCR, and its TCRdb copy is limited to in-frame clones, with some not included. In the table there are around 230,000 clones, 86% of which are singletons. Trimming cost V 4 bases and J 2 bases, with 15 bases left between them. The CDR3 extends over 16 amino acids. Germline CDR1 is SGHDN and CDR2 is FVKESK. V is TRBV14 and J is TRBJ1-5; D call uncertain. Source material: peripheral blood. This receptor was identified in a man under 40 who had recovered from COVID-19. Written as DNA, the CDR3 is TGTGCCAGCAGCCCTTCAAGGTACCGGGGCAATCAGCCCCAGCATTTT. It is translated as CASSPSRYRGNQPQHF.